One and the same sample provided the 5 T cell receptor beta chains below, sequenced in a study of blood T cell repertoires in COVID-19. TCRdb's copy holds only in-frame clones and misses some; the assay was immunoSEQ multiplex PCR. This table has roughly 180,000 clones, 82% appearing once. Input material: peripheral blood. Receptor source: a woman aged 30 to 39 with acute or convalescent COVID-19.

The chain has TRBV7-9 and TRBJ1-4; TRBD1 matches 7 bases. The germline V gene encodes CDR1 SEHNR and CDR2 FQNEAQ (reference sequence). This CDR3 is 14 amino acids long. The V gene end was trimmed by 5 bases and the J gene end by 4 bases; junction bases not matched to a gene: 4. The CDR3 sequence: CASSTGVVNEKLFF. CDR3 nucleotide sequence: TGTGCCAGCAGCACAGGGGTAGTTAATGAAAAACTGTTTTTT. Full variable domain (outside the CDR3, taken from reference TRBV7-9 and TRBJ1-4): DTGVSQNPRHKITKRGQNVTFRCDPISEHNRLYWYRQTLGQGPEFLTYFQNEAQLEKSRLLSDRFSAERPKGSFSTLEIQRTEQGDSAMYLCASSTGVVNEKLFFGSGTQLSVL.

The V call is TRBV19, the J call TRBJ1-2, with a tentative D call TRBD1 (6 bases). Per germline, CDR1 LNHDA and CDR2 SQIVND (reference sequence). CDR3 length: 14 amino acids. The V end was cut by 1 base, the J end by 5 bases, with 11 bases between. CDR3 sequence (DNA): TGTGCCAGTAGTATAGGGCAGGGGAGTTATGGCTACACCTTC. Its protein product is CASSIGQGSYGYTF.

V gene TRBV5-1 combines with J gene TRBJ1-6; no reliable D call. This CDR3 has 16 amino acids. Germline V gene sequence: CDR1 SGHRS, CDR2 YFSETQ. Between the trimmed V and J ends, which lost 4 bases and 8 bases, there was a span of 19 bases. DNA of the CDR3: TGCGCCAGCAGCCGTCCACTAGGGTTGTTGGATTCACCCCTCCACTTT. The encoded protein is CASSRPLGLLDSPLHF.

The chain combines TRBV6-5 with TRBJ1-3; no definite D call. The germline V and J ends were trimmed by 5 bases and 4 bases, with 12 bases remaining between them. The germline CDR1 and CDR2 sequences are MNHEY and SVGAGI. CDR3 length: 14 residues. CDR3 region: CASSPLKLGNTIYF. CDR3 DNA: TGTGCCAGCAGTCCCCTAAAGCTCGGAAACACCATATATTTT.

The chain links TRBV4-2 to TRBJ2-7, with D maybe TRBD2 (6 bases). The CDR3 loop spans 16 amino acids. The germline V gene has CDR1 LGHNA and CDR2 YNFKEQ. Deletions cut 0 bases from V and 0 bases from J, with 12 bases between. The CDR3 loop reads CASSQEVAESSYEQYF. CDR3 coding DNA: TGTGCCAGCAGCCAAGAGGTAGCGGAGAGCTCCTACGAGCAGTACTTC.